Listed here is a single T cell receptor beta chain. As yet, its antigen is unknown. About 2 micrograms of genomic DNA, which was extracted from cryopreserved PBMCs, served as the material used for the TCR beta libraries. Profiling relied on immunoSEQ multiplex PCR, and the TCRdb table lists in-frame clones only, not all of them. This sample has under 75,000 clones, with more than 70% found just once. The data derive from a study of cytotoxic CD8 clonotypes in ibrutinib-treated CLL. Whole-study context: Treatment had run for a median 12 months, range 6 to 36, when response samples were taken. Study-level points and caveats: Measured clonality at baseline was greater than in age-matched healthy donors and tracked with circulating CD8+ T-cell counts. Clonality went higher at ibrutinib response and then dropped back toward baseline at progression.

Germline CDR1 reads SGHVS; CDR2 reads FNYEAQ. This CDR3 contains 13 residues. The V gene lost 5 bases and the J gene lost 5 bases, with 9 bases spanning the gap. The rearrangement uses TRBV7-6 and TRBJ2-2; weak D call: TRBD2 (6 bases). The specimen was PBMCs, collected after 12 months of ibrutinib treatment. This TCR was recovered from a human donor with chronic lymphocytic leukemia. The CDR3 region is CASSRGGTGELFF. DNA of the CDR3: TGTGCCAGCAGCCGTGGGGGGACCGGGGAGCTGTTTTTT.